One and the same sample provided the 32 T cell receptor beta chains below, sequenced in a study of blood T cell repertoires in COVID-19. Clones were sequenced by immunoSEQ multiplex PCR, and TCRdb holds only the in-frame ones, with some missing. Counted here are over 150,000 clones, approximately 83% occurring once; the ten biggest clones make up 6% to 7%. Sequencing was done on a sample of peripheral blood. The receptors come from a woman aged 40 to 50 with COVID-19, enrolled during active disease.

V and J are TRBV6-6 and TRBJ2-3; maybe TRBD1 (5 bases). The V gene lost 4 bases and the J gene lost 3 bases, with 14 bases spanning the gap. The V gene's germline CDR1 is MNHNY and CDR2 SVGAGI (reference sequence). CDR3 length equals 15 residues. The CDR3 sequence is CASSSLMKGTDTQYF. CDR3 DNA sequence: TGTGCCAGCAGTTCCCTAATGAAGGGGACAGATACGCAGTATTTT.

Concerning this clone itself: One end of the junction varies from germline; a read error may be responsible. The CDR3 spells CASSATGQPNYKQYF. CDR3 bases: TGCGCCAGCAGCGCAACGGGACAGCCGAACTACAAGCAGTACTTC. The J gene is TRBJ2-7, the V gene TRBV5-1, with 7 bases aligning to TRBD1. The V gene's germline CDR1 is SGHRS and CDR2 YFSETQ. CDR3 length equals 15 residues.

This chain links TRBV6-5 with TRBJ1-1, with D perhaps matching TRBD1 (5 bases). This CDR3 is 12 amino acids long. Trimming cost V 7 bases and J 5 bases, with 11 bases left between them. CDR1 and CDR2 from the germline V gene are MNHEY and SVGAGI. The CDR3 loop reads CASTRGGTEAFF. The CDR3, as DNA: TGTGCCAGCACCCGGGGGGGTACTGAAGCTTTCTTT.

Here the CDR3 reads CASSLGDTKNTEAFF. The CDR3 coding sequence is TGTGCCAGCAGCTTAGGTGACACCAAGAACACTGAAGCTTTCTTT. V and J are TRBV7-9 and TRBJ1-1, with D unclear. Trimming removed 1 base from V and 1 base from J, with 10 bases in between. This CDR3 has 15 amino acids. The germline gives CDR1 SEHNR, CDR2 FQNEAQ (reference sequence). The full variable domain, with the rest looked up from reference TRBV7-9 and TRBJ1-1, is DTGVSQNPRHKITKRGQNVTFRCDPISEHNRLYWYRQTLGQGPEFLTYFQNEAQLEKSRLLSDRFSAERPKGSFSTLEIQRTEQGDSAMYLCASSLGDTKNTEAFFGQGTRLTVV.

The rearrangement links TRBV5-8 to TRBJ1-5; maybe TRBD1 (6 bases). CDR1 and CDR2 (germline): SGHTS, YDEGEE. Trimming took 3 bases from V and 6 from J, leaving 19 bases between them. The CDR3 length is 16 residues. CDR3 sequence: CASSSVRQGIIQPQHF. The CDR3 nucleotides are TGTGCCAGCAGCTCCGTTAGGCAGGGGATAATTCAGCCCCAGCATTTT.

The chain links TRBV20-1 to TRBJ1-2; TRBD1 might be the D (5 bases). Trimming removed 3 bases from V and 1 base from J, with 15 bases in between. Germline lookup yields CDR1 DFQATT and CDR2 SNEGSKA (reference sequence). This CDR3 is 15 amino acids long. The CDR3 sequence: CSASVGTGDNYGYTF. CDR3 in DNA: TGCAGTGCTAGTGTTGGGACGGGAGATAACTATGGCTACACCTTC.

This clone was recorded a few times. The V call is TRBV19, the J call TRBJ1-4; 7 bases agree with TRBD1. The CDR3 is 16 amino acids. V dropped 5 bases and J dropped 0; count of bases not matched to a gene: 6. The germline V gene has CDR1 LNHDA and CDR2 SQIVND (reference sequence). Here the CDR3 reads CASSPKGAATNEKLFF. DNA for the CDR3: TGTGCCAGTAGTCCCAAGGGGGCAGCAACTAATGAAAAACTGTTTTTT.

The chain recombines TRBV5-1 with TRBJ2-1; a weak D match, TRBD2 (7 bases). CDR1 and CDR2 (germline): SGHRS, YFSETQ. This CDR3 contains 17 residues. Trimming shortened V by 3 bases and J by 2 bases, and 18 bases separated the two germline ends. As DNA, the CDR3 is TGCGCCAGCAGCTGGGGGGGGCGGGAGCGGCCCTACAATGAGCAGTTCTTC. Encoded protein: CASSWGGRERPYNEQFF. The variable domain in full, completed from reference TRBV5-1 and TRBJ2-1, reads KAGVTQTPRYLIKTRGQQVTLSCSPISGHRSVSWYQQTPGQGLQFLFEYFSETQRNKGNFPGRFSGRQFSNSRSEMNVSTLELGDSALYLCASSWGGRERPYNEQFFGPGTRLTVL.

The gene calls are TRBV2 and TRBJ2-7; D uncertain. CDR1 SNHLY and CDR2 FYNNEI come from the germline V gene. The CDR3 totals 14 residues. Deletions cut 4 bases from V and 2 bases from J, with 12 bases between. In DNA form, the CDR3 reads TGTGCCAGCAGTGTGCTGGCCCCCACCTACGAGCAGTACTTC. Encoded protein: CASSVLAPTYEQYF. The complete variable domain, with remaining parts taken from reference TRBV2 and TRBJ2-7, reads EPEVTQTPSHQVTQMGQEVILRCVPISNHLYFYWYRQILGQKVEFLVSFYNNEISEKSEIFDDQFSVERPDGSNFTLKIRSTKLEDSAMYFCASSVLAPTYEQYFGPGTRLTVT.

The gene calls are TRBV7-2 and TRBJ1-6; D unresolved. The V and J ends lost 1 base and 10 bases respectively, with 11 bases between them. The CDR3 totals 14 residues. Per germline, CDR1 SGHTA and CDR2 FQGNSA. The CDR3 nucleotides are TGTGCCAGCAGCTTAGATACGGGGTGGTCACCCCTCCACTTT. Translation gives CASSLDTGWSPLHF. Based on the CDR3 plus reference TRBV7-2 and TRBJ1-6, the full variable domain is GAGVSQSPSNKVTEKGKDVELRCDPISGHTALYWYRQSLGQGLEFLIYFQGNSAPDKSGLPSDRFSAERTGGSVSTLTIQRTQQEDSAVYLCASSLDTGWSPLHFGNGTRLTVT.

The chain joins TRBV19 to TRBJ2-3, with 9 bases that match TRBD1. The trim removed 4 bases at V and 0 bases at J, leaving 2 bases unmatched. This CDR3 comprises 15 residues. The germline gives CDR1 LNHDA, CDR2 SQIVND (reference sequence). The CDR3 here is CASSTGTGSTDTQYF. The CDR3 DNA reads TGTGCCAGTAGTACCGGGACAGGGAGCACAGATACGCAGTATTTT.

The chain links TRBV29-1 to TRBJ2-7; 8 nucleotides match TRBD1. V shed 6 bases and J 3 bases; nucleotides not matched to a gene: 1. The CDR3 consists of 11 residues. Germline V gives CDR1 SQVTM, CDR2 ANQGSEA. The CDR3 region is CSVDRDYEQYF. The CDR3 DNA reads TGCAGCGTGGACAGGGACTACGAGCAGTACTTC.

The chain employs TRBV10-3 and TRBJ2-7, with D perhaps matching TRBD1 (5 bases). This CDR3 has 14 residues. Germline V gene sequence: CDR1 ENHRY, CDR2 SYGVKD. Trimming took off 2 bases at V and 2 bases at J, with 10 bases between the two ends. The CDR3 loop is CAISEPSQAYEQYF. The CDR3, as DNA: TGTGCCATCAGTGAGCCGTCACAGGCCTACGAGCAGTACTTC.

V is TRBV4-1 and J is TRBJ2-1; D is uncertain. V lost 5 bases and J 2 bases, leaving 13 bases between the germline ends. The germline CDR1 and CDR2 sequences are MGHRA and YSYEKL. The length of the CDR3 is 15 residues. CDR3 protein: CASSADSVPYNEQFF. The CDR3 coding sequence is TGCGCCAGCAGCGCCGACTCCGTCCCCTACAATGAGCAGTTCTTC.

CDR3 nucleotide sequence: TGTGCCAGTAGTATTTCGGGTATAGACACTGAAGCTTTCTTT. Its protein product is CASSISGIDTEAFF. This rearrangement joins TRBV19 to TRBJ1-1; D remains ambiguous. The CDR3 is 14 amino acids. Trimming removed 3 bases from V and 3 bases from J, with 11 bases in between. The germline CDR1 and CDR2 sequences are LNHDA and SQIVND (reference sequence).

This clone showed up just once. The rearrangement uses TRBV3-1 (or the pseudogene TRBV3-2) and TRBJ2-7, with unresolved D. The germline gives CDR1 LGHDT, CDR2 YNNKEL (reference sequence). V lost 4 bases and J 0 bases, leaving 4 bases between the germline ends. CDR3 length: 12 residues. Here the CDR3 reads CASSPHSYEQYF. CDR3 sequence (DNA): TGTGCCAGCAGCCCCCACTCCTACGAGCAGTACTTC.

The chain has TRBV6-4 and TRBJ2-1; no clear D. CDR3 length: 16 amino acids. Per germline, CDR1 MRHNA and CDR2 SNTAGT. Trimming removed 3 bases at V and 4 bases at J, with 16 bases between. The CDR3 nucleotides are TGTGCCAGCAGTGAAAGCCGCCCGCCCTTTTACAATGAGCAGTTCTTC. Protein: CASSESRPPFYNEQFF.

The chain combines TRBV7-9 with TRBJ2-7, with 7 bases fitting TRBD1. The CDR3 covers 12 residues. Germline V CDR1 and CDR2: SEHNR, FQNEAQ (reference sequence). V gave up 5 bases and J gave up 5 bases; unmatched junction bases: 3. The DNA of the CDR3 is TGTGCCAGCAGCGGACAGGATGACGAGCAGTACTTC. Its translation is CASSGQDDEQYF.

The rearrangement uses TRBV19 and TRBJ2-3; perhaps TRBD2 as D (5 bases). Germline V gene data show CDR1 as LNHDA and CDR2 as SQIVND (reference sequence). The CDR3 has 12 amino acids. V lost 5 bases, J lost 4 bases, and 7 bases lay in between. The CDR3 reads CASSARADTQYF. The CDR3 nucleotides are TGTGCCAGTAGTGCGCGGGCAGATACGCAGTATTTT.

The chain employs TRBV5-1 and TRBJ2-2; TRBD2 aligns across 9 bases. The CDR3 runs 19 residues. V trimming: 3 bases; J trimming: 0 bases; junction bases outside the gene matches: 12. CDR1 is SGHRS, CDR2 YFSETQ, per germline. The CDR3 reads CASSSPAGAGGANTGELFF. CDR3 bases: TGCGCCAGCAGCTCCCCCGCCGGGGCGGGAGGGGCGAACACCGGGGAGCTGTTTTTT.

CDR3 sequence reads: CASSARGQGYGNTIYF. The CDR3 nucleotides read TGTGCCAGCAGTGCGAGGGGACAGGGGTATGGAAACACCATATATTTT. The chain is built from TRBV28 and TRBJ1-3, with 10 bases aligning to TRBD1. From germline, CDR1 is MDHEN and CDR2 SYDVKM. This CDR3 is built from 16 residues. V shed 5 bases, J shed 3 bases, and the junction held 7 bases outside the gene matches.

The chain couples TRBV7-8 to TRBJ1-2, with D possibly TRBD1 on 6 matching bases. Germline V gene sequence: CDR1 SGHVS, CDR2 FQNEAQ. The CDR3 length is 16 residues. The germline V and J ends were trimmed by 4 bases and 2 bases, with 17 bases remaining between them. CDR3 nucleotide sequence: TGTGCCAGCAGCTACGCAAGGGGTACAGGGAACTATGGCTACACCTTC. It yields the protein CASSYARGTGNYGYTF.

The J gene is TRBJ2-3, the V gene TRBV28; 16 positions agree with TRBD2. The CDR3 has 18 residues. The J segment lost 9 bases and the V segment lost 4 bases, leaving 13 bases of the junction unmatched. Per the germline V gene, CDR1 is MDHEN and CDR2 is SYDVKM. The DNA for the CDR3 is TGTGCCAGCAGTTCGGCGTCGTCCGGGACTAGCGGGAGGGGGACGCAGTATTTT. Protein product: CASSSASSGTSGRGTQYF.

CDR3 protein: CASRAPSYYGYTF. Here the CDR3 DNA reads TGTGCCAGCCGCGCGCCGAGTTACTATGGCTACACCTTC. This sequence joins TRBV28 and TRBJ1-2; D unresolved. CDR3 length: 13 residues. Trimming cost V 8 bases and J 3 bases, with 13 bases left between them. Germline V gene lookup returns CDR1 MDHEN and CDR2 SYDVKM.

This sequence joins TRBV7-3 and TRBJ2-7; 9 nucleotides agree with TRBD1. Germline V CDR1 and CDR2: SGHTA, FQGTGA. The CDR3 length is 17 residues. V was pared by 5 bases and J by 5 bases, with 16 bases of the junction left unmatched. Here the CDR3 DNA reads TGTGCCAGCAGCAAGACCGGGACAGGGATTCAGGCCCACGAGCAGTACTTC. It translates to CASSKTGTGIQAHEQYF.

This clone was seen only a few times. The chain has TRBV6-5 and TRBJ1-2; tentative D call: TRBD1 (6 bases). Germline V gene data show CDR1 as MNHEY and CDR2 as SVGAGI. The CDR3 has 15 amino acids. V lost 9 bases and J 4 bases, leaving 21 bases between the germline ends. The CDR3 DNA sequence: TGTGCCAGTTCCGGGGGGGCAGGGGACCTCTATGGCTACACCTTC. Its translation: CASSGGAGDLYGYTF.

The J gene is TRBJ1-1, the V gene TRBV11-3; possibly TRBD1 for D (6 bases). The germline V and J ends were trimmed by 5 bases and 5 bases, with 12 bases remaining between them. Germline assignment: CDR1 SGHNT and CDR2 YENEEA. The CDR3 consists of 13 residues. The CDR3 sequence: CASSPGGRTEAFF. The CDR3 DNA is TGTGCCAGCAGCCCGGGGGGGCGGACTGAAGCTTTCTTT.

The chain employs TRBV5-6 and TRBJ1-3; D gene ambiguous. The CDR3 is made up of 15 amino acids. From germline, CDR1 is SGHDT and CDR2 YYEEEE. With 2 bases removed from V and 0 bases from J, the gap between germline ends came to 9 bases. DNA of the CDR3: TGTGCCAGCAGCTTTAGGAGCAGCTCTGGAAACACCATATATTTT. This gives the protein CASSFRSSSGNTIYF. Together with reference TRBV5-6 and TRBJ1-3, the CDR3 gives the full variable domain: DAGVTQSPTHLIKTRGQQVTLRCSPKSGHDTVSWYQQALGQGPQFIFQYYEEEERQRGNFPDRFSGHQFPNYSSELNVNALLLGDSALYLCASSFRSSSGNTIYFGEGSWLTVV.

This chain links TRBV5-1 with TRBJ2-5, with TRBD1 matching over 7 bases. CDR3 length equals 14 residues. The germline V gene has CDR1 SGHRS and CDR2 YFSETQ. Losses at the gene ends were 3 bases for V and 2 bases for J; bases not matched to a gene: 4. DNA of the CDR3: TGCGCCAGCAGCTCCGGGACAGCACAAGAGACCCAGTACTTC. Its protein is CASSSGTAQETQYF. The entire variable domain, with the rest obtained from reference TRBV5-1 and TRBJ2-5, is as follows: KAGVTQTPRYLIKTRGQQVTLSCSPISGHRSVSWYQQTPGQGLQFLFEYFSETQRNKGNFPGRFSGRQFSNSRSEMNVSTLELGDSALYLCASSSGTAQETQYFGPGTRLLVL.

The chain couples TRBV27 to TRBJ1-1; 9 nucleotides align to TRBD1. The CDR3 runs to 15 residues. V lost 5 bases to trimming and J lost 0 bases; unmatched junction nucleotides: 4. Looked up from germline, CDR1 is MNHEY and CDR2 is SMNVEV (reference sequence). DNA for the CDR3: TGTGCCAGCAGTACGGGACAGGGTATGAACACTGAAGCTTTCTTT. It specifies CASSTGQGMNTEAFF.

This clone was observed at least ten times. The V gene is TRBV5-1, the J gene TRBJ1-2, with D unclear. Trimming pared 3 bases from V and 5 bases from J, leaving 14 bases between. CDR1 and CDR2 (germline): SGHRS, YFSETQ. The CDR3 totals 14 residues. Here the CDR3 reads CASSSDQSGYGYTF. CDR3 DNA sequence: TGCGCCAGCAGCTCGGATCAGAGCGGATATGGCTACACCTTC. Based on the CDR3 plus reference TRBV5-1 and TRBJ1-2, the full variable domain is KAGVTQTPRYLIKTRGQQVTLSCSPISGHRSVSWYQQTPGQGLQFLFEYFSETQRNKGNFPGRFSGRQFSNSRSEMNVSTLELGDSALYLCASSSDQSGYGYTFGSGTRLTVV.

V usage is TRBV5-1 and J usage is TRBJ2-1, with 12 nucleotides matching TRBD2. V trimming: 4 bases; J trimming: 5 bases; junction bases outside the gene matches: 10. This CDR3 is 17 amino acids long. The germline gives CDR1 SGHRS, CDR2 YFSETQ. The CDR3 DNA is TGCGCCAGCAGCCCATCCGGGACTAGCGGGCCGAACAATGAGCAGTTCTTC. Protein product: CASSPSGTSGPNNEQFF.